Detailed here is one T cell receptor (beta chain). No antigen is known for it. V was clipped by 4 bases and J by 7 bases; unmatched bases: 5. The germline CDR1 and CDR2 sequences are MNHEY and SVGAGI. The CDR3 is made up of 15 amino acids. Sequencing used immunoSEQ multiplex PCR; TCRdb keeps in-frame clones, though not all of them. Here the sample spans some 500,000 clones, about 91% being singletons. This sample is drawn from a study of Ad26.COV2.S vaccination and SARS-CoV-2 variants. Study-wide points: Vaccine and placebo recipients had comparable breadth of non-spike TCRs. Post-vaccination spike-specific CD8+ and CD4+ T cell responses reportedly had substantial breadth. TCR breadth and depth analyses may have underestimated total T cell responses.

Stated treatment: roughly 18 received Ad26.COV2.S at low or high dose, single or two shots; several received placebo; per-sample allocation not given. The samples date from day 63 after the first vaccine or placebo injection. The chain couples TRBV6-5 to TRBJ1-6; 9 nucleotides line up with TRBD1. This TCR was sampled from a person aged 18 to 59 who received the Ad26.COV2.S COVID-19 vaccine or a placebo. Material: peripheral blood, obtained in a trial of Ad26.COV2.S vaccine versus placebo. DNA of the CDR3: TGTGCCAGCAGTTTACCCGGACAGGGGAATTCACCCCTCCACTTT. This translates into CASSLPGQGNSPLHF.